One sample yielded the 2 T cell receptor beta chains listed below, sequenced in a study of regulatory T cells in long-lasting Graves disease. For TCR beta, libraries came from iRepertoire HTBI primers and Arm-PCR of CDR3 regions. TCRdb reprocessed the multiplex PCR reads via MiXCR and lists one record per CDR3 protein. The sample lists over 450,000 distinct CDR3 sequences, approximately 12% occurring once. Time point reported: newly diagnosed GD, antithyroid drugs for less than 3 months. From PBMCs, RNA was extracted and then used to make the TCR library. The data also belong to a second study, concerning T cells in Graves' hyperthyroidism and ophthalmopathy.

The sequencing used peripheral blood mononuclear cells (PBMCs), collected at new diagnosis, from a patient treated with antithyroid drugs. The receptors come from a woman in her 30s with Graves disease.

The table lists this clonotype with many counts. This chain connects TRBV28 to TRBJ1-2; a weak D match, TRBD1 (5 bases). Trimming took off 4 bases at V and 5 bases at J, with 8 bases between the two ends. Germline V CDR1 and CDR2: MDHEN, SYDVKM. This CDR3 spans 12 amino acids. The CDR3 is CASSSRQYGYTF. The CDR3 DNA reads as TGTGCCAGCAGTTCTCGACAGTATGGCTACACCTTC.

This clonotype was observed a few times. The rearrangement links TRBV9 to TRBJ2-6; D uncertain. The V gene's germline CDR1 is SGDLS and CDR2 YYNGEE. The CDR3 runs to 14 residues. V shed 1 base and J shed 0 bases, with 2 bases lying between them. The CDR3 loop reads CASSVRSGANVLTF. Here the CDR3 DNA reads TGTGCCAGCAGCGTACGCTCTGGGGCCAACGTCCTGACTTTC.